What follows are 30 T cell receptor beta chains derived from one specimen sequenced in a study of CD8 T cells in ankylosing spondylitis. TCRdb re-called the 5' RACE reads through MiXCR, storing one row per CDR3 protein. In the table there are roughly 180,000 distinct CDR3 sequences, 13% of which are singletons. Sequencing was performed on blood, either unsorted or a sorted T cell fraction (not recorded which). The receptors originated from a male donor with ankylosing spondylitis or in good health (not recorded which).

V and J are TRBV7-9 and TRBJ2-7, with 10 positions matching TRBD1. V was clipped by 4 bases and J by 3 bases; unmatched bases: 9. Germline values: CDR1 SEHNR, CDR2 FQNEAQ (reference sequence). This CDR3 comprises 16 residues. The CDR3 is CASSSPTGQGFYEQYF. DNA for the CDR3: TGTGCCAGCAGCTCCCCGACGGGACAGGGGTTCTACGAGCAGTACTTC.

This chain uses TRBV3-1 with TRBJ2-5, with D tentatively TRBD1 (5 bases). The V end was cut by 4 bases, the J end by 4 bases, with 13 bases between. Germline-derived CDR1 and CDR2 are LGHDT and YNNKEL (reference sequence). This CDR3 is 14 amino acids long. The CDR3: CASSRIRDRETQYF. The CDR3 nucleotides read TGTGCCAGCAGCCGTATCCGTGACAGAGAGACCCAGTACTTC.

This clonotype was recorded at least ten times. The chain combines TRBV29-1 with TRBJ2-7; D might be TRBD2 (5 bases). Germline values: CDR1 SQVTM, CDR2 ANQGSEA. This CDR3 has 14 residues. V lost 1 base and J 7 bases, leaving 17 bases between the germline ends. CDR3 coding DNA: TGCAGCGTTGAAGGAGCAGGCGGGTTAGGAGAGCAGTACTTC. It encodes CSVEGAGGLGEQYF.

The CDR3 bases are TGTGCCAGCAGTTTAACAGGGGGCGAGGCAGATACGCAGTATTTT. As protein: CASSLTGGEADTQYF. The chain carries TRBV27 and TRBJ2-3, with TRBD1 matching over 9 bases. This CDR3 is 15 amino acids long. With 2 bases clipped from V and 4 bases from J, the junction kept 4 bases outside the gene matches. Germline loops: CDR1 MNHEY, CDR2 SMNVEV (reference sequence).

This clonotype was found many times. The V call is TRBV25-1, the J call TRBJ2-7; 8 bases match TRBD1. V lost 1 base to trimming and J lost 5 bases; unmatched junction nucleotides: 7. The CDR3 spans 15 residues. Germline V gene sequence: CDR1 MGHDK, CDR2 SYGVNS. The CDR3, as DNA: TGTGCCAGCAGTGAATCGGAACAGGGGGTCCACGAGCAGTACTTC. Amino acids: CASSESEQGVHEQYF.

The sample holds many counts of this clonotype. The V call is TRBV29-1, the J call TRBJ2-1; no firm D call. Germline loops: CDR1 SQVTM, CDR2 ANQGSEA. CDR3 length: 12 amino acids. The V gene lost 7 bases and the J gene lost 6 bases, with 13 bases spanning the gap. DNA for the CDR3: TGCAGCGCCGAAGGCACCCCCAATGAGCAGTTCTTC. Its translation: CSAEGTPNEQFF.

The chain joins TRBV5-5 to TRBJ2-7; a weak D match, TRBD1 (7 bases). V was clipped by 0 bases and J by 5 bases, with 21 bases between them. CDR1 is SGHKS and CDR2 is YYEKEE in the germline V gene (reference sequence). The length of the CDR3 is 17 residues. The CDR3 DNA sequence: TGTGCCAGCAGCTTGGAGGGGGCGGGACAGCCGATCCACGAGCAGTACTTC. Its translation: CASSLEGAGQPIHEQYF.

The J gene is TRBJ2-7, the V gene TRBV4-1; D is uncertain. The CDR3 is 15 residues long. Deletions cut 3 bases from V and 1 base from J, with 13 bases between. Germline assignment: CDR1 MGHRA and CDR2 YSYEKL. CDR3 sequence reads: CASSHPDVGSYEQYF. The CDR3 bases are TGCGCCAGCAGCCACCCGGACGTCGGATCCTACGAGCAGTACTTC.

The chain uses TRBV29-1 and TRBJ2-7; no clear D gene. Germline V gene sequence: CDR1 SQVTM, CDR2 ANQGSEA. This CDR3 has 12 residues. V shed 5 bases and J shed 2 bases, with 10 bases lying between them. CDR3 region: CSVFDGAYEQYF. The DNA of the CDR3 is TGCAGCGTTTTTGACGGAGCCTACGAGCAGTACTTC.

The V and J genes are TRBV7-8 and TRBJ2-1, with TRBD1 matching over 12 bases. Trimming at V came to 4 bases and at J to 10 bases, leaving 8 bases not matched to a gene. The CDR3 sequence is 15 residues long. CDR1 is SGHVS and CDR2 is FQNEAQ in the germline V gene. The CDR3 loop reads CASSSPGQGAGEQFF. In nucleotides, the CDR3 is TGTGCCAGCAGCTCTCCGGGACAGGGGGCTGGAGAGCAGTTCTTC.

This rearrangement joins TRBV21-1 to TRBJ1-1; the table's D call of TRBD1 was not tested on the DNA. TRBV21-1 is listed as a pseudogene. This CDR3 spans 15 amino acids. The CDR3 reads CASSKRGDHDTEAFF. In DNA form, the CDR3 reads TGTGCCAGCAGCAAAAGGGGGGACCACGACACTGAAGCTTTCTTT.

This clonotype was seen a few times. V usage is TRBV7-8 and J usage is TRBJ1-1; perhaps TRBD1 as D (5 bases). V lost 5 bases, J lost 1 base, and 17 bases lay in between. The CDR3 consists of 16 residues. The germline V gene has CDR1 SGHVS and CDR2 FQNEAQ. The CDR3 DNA reads as TGTGCCAGCAGCCTTATAGGTCCAGGGACGAACACTGAAGCTTTCTTT. This translates into CASSLIGPGTNTEAFF.

This clonotype has only a few counts. CDR3 sequence (DNA): TGTGCCAGCAGCTTCTGGACTGATTCCTACAATGAGCAGTTCTTC. Amino acids: CASSFWTDSYNEQFF. The rearrangement uses TRBV11-3 and TRBJ2-1, with D perhaps TRBD2 (5 bases). The germline gives CDR1 SGHNT, CDR2 YENEEA. Trimming took 3 bases from V and 1 from J, leaving 10 bases between them. CDR3 length: 15 residues.

Ten or more counts support this clonotype. The chain uses TRBV12-3 or TRBV12-4 and TRBJ2-3; 8 bases match TRBD2. This CDR3 contains 14 residues. V lost 4 bases and J lost 5; bases outside the gene matches: 5. CDR3 sequence reads: CASSSGGRIDTQYF. In DNA, the CDR3 is TGTGCCAGCAGTTCGGGGGGGCGGATAGATACGCAGTATTTT.

This clonotype came up a few times. The rearrangement joins TRBV27 to TRBJ1-3, with TRBD1 as a possible D gene (5 bases). V lost 5 bases and J lost 6, with 11 bases in between. Germline V gives CDR1 MNHEY, CDR2 SMNVEV (reference sequence). The CDR3 runs 13 residues. The CDR3 loop is CASSPPGLNTIYF. For the CDR3, the DNA is TGTGCCAGCAGTCCCCCGGGGCTAAACACCATATATTTT.

The chain joins TRBV27 to TRBJ2-3; 8 bases are shared with TRBD1. Trimming at V came to 3 bases and at J to 2 bases, leaving 10 bases not matched to a gene. Germline V lookup: CDR1 MNHEY, CDR2 SMNVEV (reference sequence). The CDR3 extends over 17 amino acids. The CDR3 loop reads CASSFGQGDIPTDTQYF. The CDR3 coding sequence is TGTGCCAGCAGTTTCGGACAGGGCGATATACCCACAGATACGCAGTATTTT.

The sample holds a few counts of this clonotype. This chain joins TRBV29-1 and TRBJ2-1; D may match TRBD1 or TRBD2 (6 bases each). CDR1 and CDR2 from the germline V gene are SQVTM and ANQGSEA. This CDR3 contains 14 residues. V lost 7 bases to trimming and J lost 9 bases, with 22 bases between them. In nucleotides, the CDR3 is TGCAGCGCCCTCGGAGGGACGGGCAGGGGTGAGCAGTTCTTC. This sequence encodes CSALGGTGRGEQFF.

The chain links TRBV12-3 or TRBV12-4 to TRBJ1-2; D possibly corresponds to TRBD1 (5 bases). This CDR3 is built from 13 residues. Trimming pared 6 bases from V and 3 bases from J, leaving 11 bases between. For the CDR3, the DNA is TGTGCCAGCAGACCCTCAGGGTACTATGGCTACACCTTC. Translation: CASRPSGYYGYTF.

Many counts were recorded for this clonotype. V gene TRBV12-3 or TRBV12-4 combines with J gene TRBJ2-7, with TRBD1 matching over 7 bases. The CDR3 contains 15 residues. The V gene end was trimmed by 7 bases and the J gene end by 3 bases; junction bases not matched to a gene: 12. The CDR3 DNA reads TGTGCCAGCAAGCCGGAGACAGGGCTCTTCTACGAGCAGTACTTC. Translating it yields CASKPETGLFYEQYF.

This clonotype was counted only a few times. V is TRBV20-1 and J is TRBJ2-7; TRBD2 aligns across 8 bases. The CDR3 is made up of 14 amino acids. The trim removed 5 bases at V and 0 bases at J, leaving 6 bases unmatched. Germline CDR1 reads DFQATT; CDR2 reads SNEGSKA (reference sequence). The CDR3 region is CSASTSVSSYEQYF. The CDR3, as DNA: TGCAGTGCTTCGACTAGCGTAAGCTCCTACGAGCAGTACTTC.

This clonotype was counted a few times. The rearrangement uses TRBV20-1 and TRBJ2-1; 13 positions agree with TRBD2. Trimming took 6 bases from V and 11 from J; bases not matched to a gene: 10. Germline CDR1 and CDR2: DFQATT and SNEGSKA (reference sequence). CDR3 size: 14 residues. For the CDR3, the DNA is TGCAGTGCCGAAGGGACTAGCGGGATTGTTAAGCAGTTCTTC. Protein product: CSAEGTSGIVKQFF.

This clonotype has ten or more counts. This chain joins TRBV4-1 and TRBJ2-5; maybe TRBD1 (7 bases). CDR3 length: 15 amino acids. Trimming stripped 1 base from V and 5 bases from J, with 14 bases between. CDR1 is MGHRA and CDR2 is YSYEKL in the germline V gene. This CDR3 reads CASSQGQGGQETQYF. In DNA form, the CDR3 reads TGCGCCAGCAGCCAAGGGCAGGGGGGACAGGAGACCCAGTACTTC.

This clonotype was seen only a few times. At one of its ends the junction is not consistent with the germline gene, which may arise from a read error. The gene calls are TRBV5-1 and TRBJ2-7; D is ambiguous. The germline V gene has CDR1 SGHRS and CDR2 YFSETQ. The CDR3 length is 15 residues. Here the CDR3 reads CASTLVSTSSSEQYF. CDR3 DNA sequence: TGCGCCAGCACCCTGGTGTCGACGTCCTCCTCCGAGCAGTACTTC.

The chain links TRBV27 to TRBJ1-5; D remains ambiguous. The germline gives CDR1 MNHEY, CDR2 SMNVEV (reference sequence). The V gene lost 6 bases and the J gene lost 6 bases, with 12 bases spanning the gap. The CDR3 extends over 13 amino acids. CDR3 DNA sequence: TGTGCCAGCAGACTACAAAAGGGTCAGCCCCAGCATTTT. The encoded protein is CASRLQKGQPQHF.

This chain uses TRBV13 with TRBJ2-1; TRBD2 matches 14 bases. CDR3 length: 16 residues. The ends lost 5 bases at V and 4 bases at J; junction bases unmatched: 4. From germline, CDR1 is PRHDT and CDR2 FYEKMQ (reference sequence). This CDR3 is CASSHRTSGGYNEQFF. CDR3 coding DNA: TGTGCCAGCAGCCACAGGACTAGCGGGGGGTACAATGAGCAGTTCTTC.

The gene calls are TRBV7-8 and TRBJ2-3, with 12 bases fitting TRBD2. The CDR3 contains 16 residues. V dropped 5 bases and J dropped 2; count of bases not matched to a gene: 5. CDR1 is SGHVS, CDR2 FQNEAQ, per germline. The CDR3 nucleotides are TGTGCCAGCAGCGTCCGACTAGCGGGGGTCACAGATACGCAGTATTTT. Its protein product is CASSVRLAGVTDTQYF.

This clonotype was recorded at least ten times. V and J are TRBV28 and TRBJ2-7; 12 positions match TRBD2. V lost 5 bases to trimming and J lost 4 bases; unmatched junction nucleotides: 15. This CDR3 spans 18 amino acids. CDR1 is MDHEN, CDR2 SYDVKM, per germline. The CDR3 region is CASSLLLAGGPSGYEQYF. DNA for the CDR3: TGTGCCAGCAGTCTCCTCCTAGCGGGAGGGCCCTCTGGTTACGAGCAGTACTTC.

This clonotype has a count of ten or more. The V gene is TRBV5-1, the J gene TRBJ2-7; no clear D gene. Germline assignment: CDR1 SGHRS and CDR2 YFSETQ. CDR3 length: 13 amino acids. V gave up 5 bases and J gave up 0 bases, with 9 bases separating them. For the CDR3, the DNA is TGCGCCAGCAGAACACAGAGCTCCTACGAGCAGTACTTC. This codes for CASRTQSSYEQYF.

This clonotype was seen a few times. This chain connects TRBV4-1 to TRBJ2-7; D is uncertain. The V and J ends lost 1 base and 4 bases respectively, with 14 bases between them. The CDR3 spans 15 residues. Germline values: CDR1 MGHRA, CDR2 YSYEKL. CDR3 nucleotides: TGCGCCAGCAGCCAAGTAGTGGCTTCCGTATACGAGCAGTACTTC. This codes for CASSQVVASVYEQYF.

The V gene is TRBV6-2 or TRBV6-3, the J gene TRBJ2-7; TRBD1 agrees at 8 bases. Germline CDR1 MNHEY, CDR2 SVGEGT. V shed 6 bases and J 6 bases; nucleotides not matched to a gene: 4. This CDR3 spans 12 amino acids. For the CDR3, the DNA is TGTGCCAGCAGCAGGACAGGGATCGAGCAGTACTTC. Amino acid sequence: CASSRTGIEQYF.